Listed below are T cell receptor beta chains from one sample, sequenced in a study of cytomegalovirus exposure and HLA in healthy donors. The data were produced by immunoSEQ multiplex PCR, yet TCRdb's version contains in-frame clones alone and is incomplete. The sample shows some 170,000 clones, roughly 85% of them seen only once. The sequencing sample was made of PBMCs. Receptors were obtained from a man aged 35 to 55 in good health and CMV-seropositive. CDR3s leave out the opening cysteine and the closing phenylalanine or tryptophan. Fields, in order: J gene, V gene, clone size, CDR3 protein. Clone size appears in some rows only: once, few, many, or a class for an expanded clone.

j_gene: TRBJ1-5; v_gene: TRBV6-1; abundance: -; CDR3aa: ASSVLLQTGSNQPQH
j_gene: TRBJ2-7; v_gene: TRBV19; abundance: -; CDR3aa: ASGGRGGSYEQY
j_gene: TRBJ1-1; v_gene: TRBV9; abundance: -; CDR3aa: ASSARPDRTEAF
j_gene: TRBJ1-1; v_gene: TRBV6-5; abundance: -; CDR3aa: ASSYRNTEAF
j_gene: TRBJ2-7; v_gene: TRBV4-1; abundance: -; CDR3aa: ASSQAPGQGAYEQY
j_gene: TRBJ1-4; v_gene: TRBV9; abundance: few; CDR3aa: ASSVGTAGRTGRSSNEKLF
j_gene: TRBJ2-2; v_gene: TRBV5-1; abundance: -; CDR3aa: ASSLGTGVNTGELF
j_gene: TRBJ1-1; v_gene: TRBV27; abundance: -; CDR3aa: ASSLFAGRSEAF
j_gene: TRBJ1-5; v_gene: TRBV5-4; abundance: -; CDR3aa: ASSFDRDQPQH
j_gene: TRBJ1-6; v_gene: TRBV5-1; abundance: -; CDR3aa: ASSLVGGNSPLH
j_gene: TRBJ2-7; v_gene: TRBV6-6; abundance: -; CDR3aa: ASSPGTGGREQY
j_gene: TRBJ1-4; v_gene: TRBV28; abundance: -; CDR3aa: ASSTDRGRLSNEKLF
j_gene: TRBJ2-7; v_gene: TRBV28; abundance: -; CDR3aa: ASSFGLRQY
j_gene: TRBJ2-1; v_gene: TRBV5-1; abundance: -; CDR3aa: ATSSGSSYNEQF
j_gene: -; v_gene: TRBV6-6; abundance: -; CDR3aa: ASSRPAGGSYEQY
j_gene: TRBJ2-1; v_gene: TRBV7-3; abundance: once; CDR3aa: ASSTQPALVPERWEQF
j_gene: TRBJ2-3; v_gene: TRBV18; abundance: -; CDR3aa: ASSPPLAGALDTQY
j_gene: TRBJ2-5; v_gene: TRBV27; abundance: -; CDR3aa: ATKIGHQAGTQY
j_gene: TRBJ2-1; v_gene: TRBV5-6; abundance: -; CDR3aa: ASSLRRTRDNEQF
j_gene: TRBJ2-2; v_gene: TRBV7-3; abundance: -; CDR3aa: ASSLRAGGPGELF
j_gene: TRBJ1-3; v_gene: TRBV27; abundance: -; CDR3aa: ASSRVSGLNGNTIY
j_gene: TRBJ1-2; v_gene: TRBV7-2; abundance: -; CDR3aa: ASSSSHRGGFGRDGYT
j_gene: TRBJ2-7; v_gene: TRBV5-1; abundance: -; CDR3aa: ASSSGLAGAPGRHEQY
j_gene: TRBJ2-5; v_gene: TRBV27; abundance: -; CDR3aa: ASSPTSEETQY